This is a list of T cell receptor beta chains from one sample in a study of molecular identifiers for immune sequencing clone quantification. TCRdb re-derived calls from the PCR reads in MiXCR, one entry per CDR3 protein. The table lists hundreds of thousands of distinct CDR3 sequences, around 25% of them singletons. Material: naive CD8+ T cells from blood, with Jurkat cell RNA spiked in. The receptors come from a human donor in good health. Some libraries in this study had Jurkat cell RNA spiked in. Each CDR3 is given with its conserved first and last residue. Each record gives: V gene, clone size, J gene, CDR3 length, D gene, CDR3 protein, CDR3 DNA. A D gene is named only where the DNA matches it firmly. Clone size appears in some rows only: once, few, many, or a class for an expanded clone.

TRBV6-5	.	TRBJ2-7	13	.	CASSCGTSYEQYF	TGTGCCAGCAGTTGTGGGACCTCCTACGAGCAGTACTTC
TRBV14	.	TRBJ2-1	17	TRBD2	CASSPSRLAGEDNEQFF	TGTGCCAGCAGCCCGTCCCGACTAGCGGGAGAGGACAATGAGCAGTTCTTC
TRBV7-9	few	TRBJ1-1	14	.	CASSLGQVNTEVFF	TGTGCCAGCAGCTTAGGACAGGTGAACACTGAAGTTTTCTTT
TRBV4-3	few	TRBJ2-1	14	.	CASSQERGFNEQFF	TGCGCCAGCAGCCAAGAGAGAGGGTTCAATGAGCAGTTCTTC
TRBV5-6	many	TRBJ2-1	16	.	CASSLLRGTSYNEQFF	TGTGCCAGCAGCTTGTTGCGGGGAACCTCCTACAATGAGCAGTTCTTC
TRBV4-3	many	TRBJ1-4	15	.	CASSRYRTTNEKLFF	TGCGCCAGCAGCCGGTACAGGACAACTAATGAAAAACTGTTTTTT
TRBV2	many	TRBJ2-3	16	.	CASTEGDPLSTDTQYF	TGTGCCAGCACCGAAGGGGACCCGCTAAGCACAGATACGCAGTATTTT
TRBV7-9	many	TRBJ2-3	15	TRBD2	CASRETSGGSDTQYF	TGTGCCAGCAGGGAGACTAGCGGGGGATCAGATACGCAGTATTTT
TRBV27	.	TRBJ2-3	16	.	CASSLLGAGGTDTQYF	TGTGCCAGCAGTTTGTTGGGGGCGGGGGGCACAGATACGCAGTATTTT
TRBV7-6	few	TRBJ1-6	15	TRBD1	CASSLTTGVNSPLHF	TGTGCCAGCAGCTTAACAACAGGGGTTAATTCACCCCTCCACTTT
TRBV20-1	many	TRBJ2-5	13	.	CSARDSGEETQYF	TGCAGTGCTAGAGATTCAGGGGAGGAGACCCAGTACTTC
TRBV12-3/TRBV12-4	many	TRBJ2-3	19	TRBD1	CASSTRDSGSRLSTDTQYF	TGTGCCAGCAGTACCCGGGACAGCGGCTCACGCTTAAGCACAGATACGCAGTATTTT
TRBV6-2/TRBV6-3	.	TRBJ2-5	15	TRBD2	CASSSPLAGEETQYF	TGTGCCAGCAGCTCCCCGCTTGCGGGGGAAGAGACCCAGTACTTC
TRBV7-9	many	TRBJ2-3	15	.	CASSLAGFGTDTQYF	TGTGCCAGCAGCTTAGCGGGATTTGGCACAGATACGCAGTATTTT
TRBV4-1	few	TRBJ2-7	15	TRBD2	CASSQVGGGAYEQYF	TGCGCCAGCAGCCAAGTTGGCGGGGGGGCCTACGAGCAGTACTTC
TRBV5-8	many	TRBJ1-5	16	TRBD1	CASSFPGQGANQPQHF	TGTGCCAGCAGCTTTCCGGGACAGGGGGCAAATCAGCCCCAGCATTTT
TRBV28	many	TRBJ1-5	13	.	CATDQGGSQPQHF	TGTGCCACGGACCAAGGGGGGAGTCAGCCCCAGCATTTT
TRBV12-3/TRBV12-4	many	TRBJ2-3	16	.	CASSLDGGSRTDTQYF	TGTGCCAGCAGTTTAGATGGGGGTTCCCGCACAGATACGCAGTATTTT
TRBV6-2/TRBV6-3	few	TRBJ2-7	17	TRBD2	CASRDSGLADPGYEQYF	TGTGCCAGCAGGGATTCGGGACTAGCGGATCCCGGGTACGAGCAGTACTTC
TRBV29-1	many	TRBJ2-2	15	TRBD2	CSVLTSGKNTGELFF	TGCAGCGTTCTGACTAGCGGGAAAAACACCGGGGAGCTGTTTTTT
TRBV2	.	TRBJ1-4	15	.	CASSELAGASEKLFF	TGTGCCAGCAGTGAGCTGGCAGGGGCTAGTGAAAAACTGTTTTTT
TRBV2	few	TRBJ2-5	16	.	CASSEVLASPQETQYF	TGTGCCAGCAGTGAAGTGCTAGCGAGCCCGCAAGAGACCCAGTACTTC
TRBV4-3	.	TRBJ1-3	14	.	CASSQNRDGNTIYF	TGCGCCAGCAGCCAAAACAGGGATGGAAACACCATATATTTT
TRBV4-3	.	TRBJ2-7	15	TRBD2	CASSHGTSGAGEQYF	TGCGCCAGCAGCCATGGGACTAGCGGTGCCGGCGAGCAGTACTTC
TRBV29-1	many	TRBJ1-1	14	.	CSVEGRGMGTEAFF	TGCAGCGTTGAGGGACGGGGGATGGGCACTGAAGCTTTCTTT
TRBV6-6	.	TRBJ2-7	17	.	CASSYSMEGTDSYEQYF	TGTGCCAGCAGTTACTCGATGGAAGGGACGGATTCTTACGAGCAGTACTTC
TRBV19	many	TRBJ2-7	16	.	CASSIQGRSPSYEQYF	TGTGCCAGTAGTATCCAAGGCAGGTCACCCTCCTACGAGCAGTACTTC
TRBV28	.	TRBJ1-5	16	.	CASRFLTEILNQPQHF	TGTGCCAGCAGATTCCTAACGGAGATACTCAATCAGCCCCAGCATTTT
TRBV7-6	.	TRBJ1-3	20	.	CASSLGLWRRQGDSGNTIYF	TGTGCCAGCAGCTTAGGCTTATGGAGAAGGCAGGGCGATTCTGGAAACACCATATATTTT
TRBV27	.	TRBJ2-7	13	.	CASSFMSSYEQYF	TGTGCCAGCAGTTTCATGAGCTCCTACGAGCAGTACTTC
TRBV4-3	.	TRBJ2-7	15	.	CASSQERTDSYEQYF	TGCGCCAGCAGCCAAGAAAGGACAGACTCCTACGAGCAGTACTTC
TRBV9	.	TRBJ1-3	19	.	CASSVGHMRGAPAGNTIYF	TGTGCCAGCAGCGTAGGACATATGAGGGGCGCGCCCGCAGGAAACACCATATATTTT
TRBV5-3	.	TRBJ1-2	14	.	CASSLLYSPYGYTF	TGTGCCAGCAGCTTGTTGTACTCGCCCTATGGCTACACCTTC
TRBV4-3	.	TRBJ1-2	16	TRBD1	CASSQGQGRNNYGYTF	TGCGCCAGCAGCCAAGGACAGGGACGCAACAACTATGGCTACACCTTC
TRBV19	few	TRBJ2-5	15	.	CASSNRDLRRETQYF	TGTGCCAGTAGTAACAGAGACTTGAGAAGGGAGACCCAGTACTTC
TRBV19	few	TRBJ2-3	14	.	CASSMGLQADTQYF	TGTGCCAGTAGTATGGGGCTACAGGCAGATACGCAGTATTTT
TRBV9	few	TRBJ2-1	15	TRBD2	CASSDSGEGYNEQFF	TGTGCCAGCAGCGATAGCGGGGAGGGGTACAATGAGCAGTTCTTC
TRBV7-6	many	TRBJ2-7	16	TRBD2	CASSPEASGISYEQYF	TGTGCCAGCAGCCCAGAGGCTAGCGGGATCTCCTACGAGCAGTACTTC
TRBV30	few	TRBJ2-7	13	TRBD1	CAWSGVRGNEQYF	TGTGCCTGGAGTGGGGTCAGGGGGAACGAGCAGTACTTC
TRBV5-5	.	TRBJ2-2	15	.	CASSNLGGSTGELFF	TGTGCCAGCAGCAACCTCGGGGGTTCCACCGGGGAGCTGTTTTTT
TRBV6-2/TRBV6-3	.	TRBJ2-7	16	TRBD1	CASSRDLTGSSYEQYF	TGTGCCAGCAGTAGGGACCTGACAGGGAGCTCCTACGAGCAGTACTTC
TRBV3-1	many	TRBJ1-2	14	TRBD1	CASSPDRGFYGYTF	TGTGCCAGCAGCCCGGACAGGGGTTTCTATGGCTACACCTTC
TRBV4-3	.	TRBJ2-3	15	.	CASSQGRGNTDTQYF	TGCGCCAGCAGCCAAGGCAGGGGAAACACAGATACGCAGTATTTT
TRBV25-1	.	TRBJ2-6	14	.	CASQDSSGAAVLTF	TGTGCCAGCCAGGACTCCTCTGGGGCCGCCGTCCTGACTTTC